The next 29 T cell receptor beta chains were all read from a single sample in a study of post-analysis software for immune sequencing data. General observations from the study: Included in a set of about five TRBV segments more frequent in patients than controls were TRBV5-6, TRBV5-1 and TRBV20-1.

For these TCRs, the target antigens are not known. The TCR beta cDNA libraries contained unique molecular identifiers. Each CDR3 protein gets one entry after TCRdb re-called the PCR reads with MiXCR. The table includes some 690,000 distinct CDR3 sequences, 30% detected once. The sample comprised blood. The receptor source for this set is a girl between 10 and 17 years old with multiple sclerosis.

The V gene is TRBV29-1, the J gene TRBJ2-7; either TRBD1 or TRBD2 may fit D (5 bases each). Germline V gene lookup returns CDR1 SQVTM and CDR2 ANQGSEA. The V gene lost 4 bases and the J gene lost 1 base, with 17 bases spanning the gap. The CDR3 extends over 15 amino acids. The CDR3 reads CSVGGLGGYSYEQYF. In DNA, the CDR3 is TGCAGCGTTGGGGGGTTGGGCGGATATTCCTACGAGCAGTACTTC.

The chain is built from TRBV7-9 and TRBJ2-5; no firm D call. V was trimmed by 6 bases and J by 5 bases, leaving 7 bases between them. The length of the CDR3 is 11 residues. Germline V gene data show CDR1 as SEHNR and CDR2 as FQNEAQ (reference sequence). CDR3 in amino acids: CASSHYETQYF. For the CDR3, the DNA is TGTGCCAGCAGTCACTACGAGACCCAGTACTTC. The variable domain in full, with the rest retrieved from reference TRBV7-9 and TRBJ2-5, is DTGVSQNPRHKITKRGQNVTFRCDPISEHNRLYWYRQTLGQGPEFLTYFQNEAQLEKSRLLSDRFSAERPKGSFSTLEIQRTEQGDSAMYLCASSHYETQYFGPGTRLLVL.

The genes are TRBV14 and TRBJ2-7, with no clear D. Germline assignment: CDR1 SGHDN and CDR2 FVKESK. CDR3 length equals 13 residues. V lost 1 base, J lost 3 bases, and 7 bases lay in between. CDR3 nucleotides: TGTGCCAGCAGCCAAGGGATCGACTACGAGCAGTACTTC. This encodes CASSQGIDYEQYF.

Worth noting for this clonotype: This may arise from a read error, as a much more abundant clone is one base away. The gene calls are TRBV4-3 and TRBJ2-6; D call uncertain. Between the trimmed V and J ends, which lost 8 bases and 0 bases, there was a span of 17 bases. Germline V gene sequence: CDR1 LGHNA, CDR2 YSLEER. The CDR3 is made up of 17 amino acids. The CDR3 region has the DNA TGCGCCAGCGGCCGCCGGGTCGGATACTCTGGGGCCAACGTCCTGACTTTC. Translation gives CASGRRVGYSGANVLTF.

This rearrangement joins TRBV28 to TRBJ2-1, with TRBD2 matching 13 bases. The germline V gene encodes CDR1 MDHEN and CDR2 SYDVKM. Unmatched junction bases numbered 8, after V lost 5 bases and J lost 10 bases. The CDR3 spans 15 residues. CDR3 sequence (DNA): TGTGCCAGCAGTGAGGGACTAGCGGGGAAGAGGGAGCAGTTCTTC. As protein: CASSEGLAGKREQFF.

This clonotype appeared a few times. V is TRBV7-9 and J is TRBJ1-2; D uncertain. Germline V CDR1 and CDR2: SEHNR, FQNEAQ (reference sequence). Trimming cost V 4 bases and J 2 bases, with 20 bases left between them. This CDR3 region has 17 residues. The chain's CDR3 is CASSSGGASFKNYGYTF. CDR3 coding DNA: TGTGCCAGCAGCTCCGGCGGTGCGTCCTTCAAAAACTATGGCTACACCTTC.

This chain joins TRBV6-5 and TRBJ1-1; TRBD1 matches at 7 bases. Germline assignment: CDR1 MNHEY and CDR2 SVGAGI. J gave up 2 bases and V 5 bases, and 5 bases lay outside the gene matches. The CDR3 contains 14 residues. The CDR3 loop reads CASSPTGENTEAFF. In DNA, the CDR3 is TGTGCCAGCAGTCCAACAGGGGAAAACACTGAAGCTTTCTTT.

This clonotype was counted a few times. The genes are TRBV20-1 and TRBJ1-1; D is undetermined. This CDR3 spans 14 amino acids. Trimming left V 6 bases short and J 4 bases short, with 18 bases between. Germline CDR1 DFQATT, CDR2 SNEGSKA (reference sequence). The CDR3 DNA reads TGCAGTGCATCCACCACCTGGCTGGGCACTGAAGCTTTCTTT. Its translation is CSASTTWLGTEAFF.

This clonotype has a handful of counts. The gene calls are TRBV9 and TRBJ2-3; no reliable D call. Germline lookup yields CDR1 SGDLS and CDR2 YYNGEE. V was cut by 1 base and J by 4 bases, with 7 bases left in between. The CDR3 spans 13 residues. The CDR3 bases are TGTGCCAGCAGCGTATTGGTGGCAGATACGCAGTATTTT. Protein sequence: CASSVLVADTQYF.

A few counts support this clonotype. CDR3 protein: CASSQVEGADYGYTF. DNA of the CDR3: TGCGCCAGCAGCCAAGTTGAGGGGGCAGACTATGGCTACACCTTC. The chain combines TRBV4-1 with TRBJ1-2, with 7 bases aligning to TRBD1. The ends lost 1 base at V and 3 bases at J; junction bases unmatched: 5. The CDR3 totals 15 residues. Germline CDR1 MGHRA, CDR2 YSYEKL.

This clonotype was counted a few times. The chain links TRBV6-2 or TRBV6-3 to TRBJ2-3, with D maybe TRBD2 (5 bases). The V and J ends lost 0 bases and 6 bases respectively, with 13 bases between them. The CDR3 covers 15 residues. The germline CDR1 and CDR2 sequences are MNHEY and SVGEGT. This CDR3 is CASSYSSSPGDTQYF. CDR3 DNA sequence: TGTGCCAGCAGTTACTCGAGTTCCCCGGGGGATACGCAGTATTTT.

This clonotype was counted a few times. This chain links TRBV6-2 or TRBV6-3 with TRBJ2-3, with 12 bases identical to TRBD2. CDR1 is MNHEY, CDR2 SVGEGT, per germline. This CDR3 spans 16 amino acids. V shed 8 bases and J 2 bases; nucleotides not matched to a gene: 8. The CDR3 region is CASRRGLAGFTDTQYF. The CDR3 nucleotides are TGTGCCAGCCGACGCGGACTAGCGGGATTCACAGATACGCAGTATTTT.

CDR3 amino acids: CASSFGDSNSPLHF. The CDR3 coding sequence is TGTGCCAGCAGTTTTGGGGACAGCAATTCACCCCTCCACTTT. The V gene is TRBV27, the J gene TRBJ1-6, with 7 nucleotides matching TRBD1. V shed 3 bases and J 7 bases; nucleotides not matched to a gene: 3. The CDR3 is made up of 14 amino acids. The germline gives CDR1 MNHEY, CDR2 SMNVEV (reference sequence).

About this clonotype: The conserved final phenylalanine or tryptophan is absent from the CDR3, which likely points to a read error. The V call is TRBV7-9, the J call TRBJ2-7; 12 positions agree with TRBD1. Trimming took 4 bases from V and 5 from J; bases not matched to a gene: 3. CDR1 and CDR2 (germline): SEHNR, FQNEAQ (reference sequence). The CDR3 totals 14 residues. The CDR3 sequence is CASSSGTGGNEQYC. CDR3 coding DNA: TGTGCCAGCAGCTCCGGGACAGGGGGCAACGAGCAGTACTGC.

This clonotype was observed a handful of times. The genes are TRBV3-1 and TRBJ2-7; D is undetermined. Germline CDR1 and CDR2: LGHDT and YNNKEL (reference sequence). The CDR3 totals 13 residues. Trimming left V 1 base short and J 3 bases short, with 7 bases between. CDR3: CASSQGGIYEQYF. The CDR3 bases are TGTGCCAGCAGCCAAGGAGGAATCTACGAGCAGTACTTC.

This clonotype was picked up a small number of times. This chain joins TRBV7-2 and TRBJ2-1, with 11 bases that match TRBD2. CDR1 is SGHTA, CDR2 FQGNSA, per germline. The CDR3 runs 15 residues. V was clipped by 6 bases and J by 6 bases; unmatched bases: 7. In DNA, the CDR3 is TGTGCCAGCAGTAAGGGGACTAGCGGCTTCAATGAGCAGTTCTTC. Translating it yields CASSKGTSGFNEQFF. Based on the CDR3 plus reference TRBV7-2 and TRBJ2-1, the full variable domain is GAGVSQSPSNKVTEKGKDVELRCDPISGHTALYWYRQSLGQGLEFLIYFQGNSAPDKSGLPSDRFSAERTGGSVSTLTIQRTQQEDSAVYLCASSKGTSGFNEQFFGPGTRLTVL.

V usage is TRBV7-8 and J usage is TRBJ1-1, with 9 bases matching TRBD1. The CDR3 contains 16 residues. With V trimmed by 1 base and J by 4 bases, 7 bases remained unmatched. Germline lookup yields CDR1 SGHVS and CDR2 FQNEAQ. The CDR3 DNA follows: TGTGCCAGCAGCTTAGGAAACAGGGGGCGGCGCACTGAAGCTTTCTTT. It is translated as CASSLGNRGRRTEAFF.

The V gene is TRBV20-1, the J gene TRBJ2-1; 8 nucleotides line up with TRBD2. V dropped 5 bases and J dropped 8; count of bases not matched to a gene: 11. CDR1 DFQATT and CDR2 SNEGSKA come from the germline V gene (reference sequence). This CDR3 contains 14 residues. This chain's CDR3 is CSASLAGRGHEQFF. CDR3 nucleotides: TGCAGTGCTTCTTTAGCGGGACGTGGCCATGAGCAGTTCTTC.

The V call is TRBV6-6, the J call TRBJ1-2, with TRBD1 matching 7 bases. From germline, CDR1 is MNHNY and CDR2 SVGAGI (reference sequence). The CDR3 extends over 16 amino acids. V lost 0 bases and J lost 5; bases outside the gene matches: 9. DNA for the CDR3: TGTGCCAGCAGTTACTCCTCCCAGGGGGAAGGGTATGGCTACACCTTC. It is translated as CASSYSSQGEGYGYTF.

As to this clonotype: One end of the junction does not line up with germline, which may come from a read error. CDR3 DNA sequence: TGTGCCAGCACCATGGATCCCCGGGGACAGGGGGTCTCCTACAATGAACAGTTCTTC. It is translated as CASTMDPRGQGVSYNEQFF. This chain links TRBV7-2 with TRBJ2-1; 11 positions match TRBD1. In germline, CDR1 is SGHTA, CDR2 FQGNSA. The CDR3 covers 19 residues. The full variable domain, its missing parts supplied by reference TRBV7-2 and TRBJ2-1, is GAGVSQSPSNKVTEKGKDVELRCDPISGHTALYWYRQSLGQGLEFLIYFQGNSAPDKSGLPSDRFSAERTGGSVSTLTIQRTQQEDSAVYLCASTMDPRGQGVSYNEQFFGPGTRLTVL.

Here the CDR3 DNA reads TGTGCCAGCATTCCATTAGGGGGGACTCACTCCTACGAGCAGTACTTC. As protein: CASIPLGGTHSYEQYF. The chain recombines TRBV28 with TRBJ2-7; the D call may be TRBD1 or TRBD2 (6 bases each). This CDR3 is 16 amino acids long. Germline V gene lookup returns CDR1 MDHEN and CDR2 SYDVKM. V was cut by 7 bases and J by 0 bases, with 19 bases left in between.

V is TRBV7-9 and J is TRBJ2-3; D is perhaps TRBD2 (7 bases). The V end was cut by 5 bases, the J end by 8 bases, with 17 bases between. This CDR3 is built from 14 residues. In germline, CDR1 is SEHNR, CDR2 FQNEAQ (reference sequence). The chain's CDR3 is CASSIGGGTTTQYF. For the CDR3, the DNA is TGTGCCAGCAGCATTGGCGGGGGCACAACTACGCAGTATTTT.

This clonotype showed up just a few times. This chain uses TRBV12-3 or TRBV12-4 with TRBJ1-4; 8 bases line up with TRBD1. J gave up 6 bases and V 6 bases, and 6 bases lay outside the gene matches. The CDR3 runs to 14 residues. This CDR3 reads CASRLTGVDEKLFF. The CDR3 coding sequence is TGTGCCAGCAGGTTGACAGGGGTCGATGAAAAACTGTTTTTT.

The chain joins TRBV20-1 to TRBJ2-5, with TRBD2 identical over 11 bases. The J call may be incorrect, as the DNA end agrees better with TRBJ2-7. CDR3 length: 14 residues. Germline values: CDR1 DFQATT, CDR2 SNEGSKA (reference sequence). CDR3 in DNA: TGCAGTGCTAACCGACTAGCGGGACCCTACGAGCAGTACTTC. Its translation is CSANRLAGPYEQYF.

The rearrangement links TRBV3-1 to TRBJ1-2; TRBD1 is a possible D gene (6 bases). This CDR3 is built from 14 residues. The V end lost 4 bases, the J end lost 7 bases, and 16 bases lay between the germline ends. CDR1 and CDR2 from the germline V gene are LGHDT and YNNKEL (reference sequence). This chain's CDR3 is CASSPAGGGSGYTF. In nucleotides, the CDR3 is TGTGCCAGCAGCCCGGCGGGGGGCGGGAGTGGCTACACCTTC. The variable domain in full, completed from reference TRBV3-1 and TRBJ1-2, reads DTAVSQTPKYLVTQMGNDKSIKCEQNLGHDTMYWYKQDSKKFLKIMFSYNNKELIINETVPNRFSPKSPDKAHLNLHINSLELGDSAVYFCASSPAGGGSGYTFGSGTRLTVV.

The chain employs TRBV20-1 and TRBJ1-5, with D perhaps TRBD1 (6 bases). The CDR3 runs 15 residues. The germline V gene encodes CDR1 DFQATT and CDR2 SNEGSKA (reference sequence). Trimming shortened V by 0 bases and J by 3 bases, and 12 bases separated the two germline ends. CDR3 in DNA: TGCAGTGCTAGAGACGTGGAGGGGGACAATCAGCCCCAGCATTTT. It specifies CSARDVEGDNQPQHF.

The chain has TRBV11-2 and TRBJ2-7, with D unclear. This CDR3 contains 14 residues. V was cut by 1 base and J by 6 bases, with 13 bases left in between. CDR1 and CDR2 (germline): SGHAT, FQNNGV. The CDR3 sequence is CASSLGRLAFEQYF. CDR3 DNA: TGTGCCAGCAGCTTAGGGCGACTGGCCTTCGAGCAGTACTTC.

DNA for the CDR3: TGCGCCAGCAGCTATCGACTAGCCAAAGATACGCAGTATTTT. Translating gives CASSYRLAKDTQYF. The chain employs TRBV5-1 and TRBJ2-3; 7 nucleotides align to TRBD2. Losses at the gene ends were 3 bases for V and 5 bases for J; bases not matched to a gene: 6. The CDR3 totals 14 residues. CDR1 is SGHRS, CDR2 YFSETQ, per germline.

DNA for the CDR3: TGTGCCAGCAGCTTAGTGGGCGGGGGCACCTACAATGAGCAGTTCTTC. The encoded protein is CASSLVGGGTYNEQFF. The chain employs TRBV7-2 and TRBJ2-1, with D possibly matching TRBD2 (7 bases). The ends were cut back, 1 base at V and 2 bases at J, with 12 bases in the middle. The CDR3 is made up of 16 amino acids. CDR1 SGHTA and CDR2 FQGNSA come from the germline V gene.